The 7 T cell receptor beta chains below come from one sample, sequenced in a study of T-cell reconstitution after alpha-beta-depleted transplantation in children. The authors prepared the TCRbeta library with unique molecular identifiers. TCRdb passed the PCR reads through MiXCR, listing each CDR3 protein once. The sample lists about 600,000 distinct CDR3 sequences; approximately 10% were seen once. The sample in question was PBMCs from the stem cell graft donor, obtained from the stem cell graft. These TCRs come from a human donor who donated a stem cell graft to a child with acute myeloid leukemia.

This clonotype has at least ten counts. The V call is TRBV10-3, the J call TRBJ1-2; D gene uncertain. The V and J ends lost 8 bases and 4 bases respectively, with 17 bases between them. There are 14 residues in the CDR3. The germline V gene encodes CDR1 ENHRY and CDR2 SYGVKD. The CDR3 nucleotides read TGTGCCATCTCCCGCAGTCCAGACGGCTATGGCTACACCTTC. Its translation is CAISRSPDGYGYTF.

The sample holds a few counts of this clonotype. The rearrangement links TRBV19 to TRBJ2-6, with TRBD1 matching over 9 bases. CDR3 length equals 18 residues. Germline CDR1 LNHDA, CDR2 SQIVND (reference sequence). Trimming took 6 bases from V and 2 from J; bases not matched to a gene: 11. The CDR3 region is CASSRGQGLGAGANVLTF. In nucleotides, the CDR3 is TGTGCCAGTAGCCGGGGACAGGGCCTTGGGGCTGGGGCCAACGTCCTGACTTTC.

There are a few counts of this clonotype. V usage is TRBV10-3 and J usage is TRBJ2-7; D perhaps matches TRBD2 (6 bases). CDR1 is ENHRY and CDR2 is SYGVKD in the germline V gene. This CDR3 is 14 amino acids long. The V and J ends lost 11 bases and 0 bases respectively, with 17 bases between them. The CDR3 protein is CASGAGTDSYEQYF. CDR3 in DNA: TGTGCCTCCGGGGCGGGGACGGACTCCTACGAGCAGTACTTC.

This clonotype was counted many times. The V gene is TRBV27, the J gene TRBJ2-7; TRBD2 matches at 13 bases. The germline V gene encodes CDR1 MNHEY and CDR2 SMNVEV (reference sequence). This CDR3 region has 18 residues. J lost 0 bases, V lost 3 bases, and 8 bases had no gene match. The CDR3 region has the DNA TGTGCCAGCAGTTTGTCCCGCGGGACTAGCGGGGCCTCCTACGAGCAGTACTTC. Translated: CASSLSRGTSGASYEQYF.

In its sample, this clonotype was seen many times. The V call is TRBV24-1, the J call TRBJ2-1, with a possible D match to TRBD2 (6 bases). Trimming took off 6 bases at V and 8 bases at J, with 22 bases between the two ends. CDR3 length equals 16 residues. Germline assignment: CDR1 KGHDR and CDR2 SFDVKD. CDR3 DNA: TGTGCCACCAGTTCCCTCGGGAGTATCTTTAGGGATGAGCAGTTCTTC. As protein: CATSSLGSIFRDEQFF.

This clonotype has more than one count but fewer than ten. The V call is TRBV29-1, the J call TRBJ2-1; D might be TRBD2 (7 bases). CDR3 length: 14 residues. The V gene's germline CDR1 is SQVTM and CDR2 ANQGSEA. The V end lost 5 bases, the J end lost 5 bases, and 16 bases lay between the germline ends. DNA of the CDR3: TGCAGCGTTCCCCGGGGGGCGTGGGACAATGAGCAGTTCTTC. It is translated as CSVPRGAWDNEQFF.

The CDR3 protein is CAISEFKGGEQFF. CDR3 coding DNA: TGTGCCATCAGTGAGTTTAAAGGTGGTGAGCAGTTCTTC. The chain employs TRBV10-3 and TRBJ2-1; D gene uncertain. The CDR3 is 13 amino acids. Trimming pared 1 base from V and 9 bases from J, leaving 10 bases between. Germline CDR1 and CDR2: ENHRY and SYGVKD.